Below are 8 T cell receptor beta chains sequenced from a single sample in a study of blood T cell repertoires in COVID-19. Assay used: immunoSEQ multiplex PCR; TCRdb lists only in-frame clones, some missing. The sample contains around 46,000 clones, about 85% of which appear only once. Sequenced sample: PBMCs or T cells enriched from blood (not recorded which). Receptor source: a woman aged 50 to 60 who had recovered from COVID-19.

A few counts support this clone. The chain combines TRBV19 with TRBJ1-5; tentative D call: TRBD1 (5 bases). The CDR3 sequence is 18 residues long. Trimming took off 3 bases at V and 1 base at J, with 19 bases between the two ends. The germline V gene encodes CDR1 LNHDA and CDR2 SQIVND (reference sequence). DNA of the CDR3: TGTGCCAGTAGTATTCAGGGCGGCAGGGTTGGGAGCAATCAGCCCCAGCATTTT. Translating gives CASSIQGGRVGSNQPQHF.

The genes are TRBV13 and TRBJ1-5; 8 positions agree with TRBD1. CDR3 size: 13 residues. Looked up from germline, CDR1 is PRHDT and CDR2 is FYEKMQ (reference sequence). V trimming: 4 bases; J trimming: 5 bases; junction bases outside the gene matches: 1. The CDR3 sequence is CASSSQGDQPQHF. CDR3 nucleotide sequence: TGTGCCAGCAGCTCACAGGGGGATCAGCCCCAGCATTTT.

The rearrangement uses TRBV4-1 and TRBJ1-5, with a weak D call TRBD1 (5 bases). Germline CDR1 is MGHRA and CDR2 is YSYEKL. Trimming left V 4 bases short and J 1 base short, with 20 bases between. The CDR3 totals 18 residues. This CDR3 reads CASSLGQVRRGSNQPQHF. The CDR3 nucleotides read TGCGCCAGCAGCCTTGGCCAGGTACGCCGGGGGAGCAATCAGCCCCAGCATTTT.

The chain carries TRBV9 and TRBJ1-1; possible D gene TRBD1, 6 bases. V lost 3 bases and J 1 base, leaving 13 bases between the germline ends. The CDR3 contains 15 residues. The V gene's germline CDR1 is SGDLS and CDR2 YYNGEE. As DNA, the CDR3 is TGTGCCAGCAGCGAAATTACAGGGTGGAACACTGAAGCTTTCTTT. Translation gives CASSEITGWNTEAFF.

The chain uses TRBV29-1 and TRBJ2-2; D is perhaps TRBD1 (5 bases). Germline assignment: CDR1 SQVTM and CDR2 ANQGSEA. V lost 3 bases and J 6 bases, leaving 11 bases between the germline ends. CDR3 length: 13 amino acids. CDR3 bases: TGCAGCGTTGAGATAGGGGCAGCCGGGGAGCTGTTTTTT. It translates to CSVEIGAAGELFF.

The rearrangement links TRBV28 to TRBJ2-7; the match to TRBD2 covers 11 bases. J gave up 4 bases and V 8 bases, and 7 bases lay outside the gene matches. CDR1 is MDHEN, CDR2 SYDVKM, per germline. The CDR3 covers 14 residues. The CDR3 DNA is TGTGCCAGCCAAACTAGCGGGAGATCTTACGAGCAGTACTTC. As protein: CASQTSGRSYEQYF. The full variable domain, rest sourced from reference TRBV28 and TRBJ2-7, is DVKVTQSSRYLVKRTGEKVFLECVQDMDHENMFWYRQDPGLGLRLIYFSYDVKMKEKGDIPEGYSVSREKKERFSLILESASTNQTSMYLCASQTSGRSYEQYFGPGTRLTVT.

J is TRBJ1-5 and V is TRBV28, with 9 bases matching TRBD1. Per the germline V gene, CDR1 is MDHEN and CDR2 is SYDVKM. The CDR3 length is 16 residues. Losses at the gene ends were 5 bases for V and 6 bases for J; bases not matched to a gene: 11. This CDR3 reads CASSMNRGPLLQPQHF. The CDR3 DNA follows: TGTGCCAGCAGTATGAACAGGGGGCCACTGCTTCAGCCCCAGCATTTT.

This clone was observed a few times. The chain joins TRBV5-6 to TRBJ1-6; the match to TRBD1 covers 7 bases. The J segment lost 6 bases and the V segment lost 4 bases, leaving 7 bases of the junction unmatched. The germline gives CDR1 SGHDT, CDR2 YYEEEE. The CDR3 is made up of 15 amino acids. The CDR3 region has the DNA TGTGCCAGCAGCGGACGACAGGGCGGTAATTCACCCCTCCACTTT. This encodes CASSGRQGGNSPLHF.